This T cell receptor (beta chain) was documented in a study of graft-versus-host responses after intestinal transplantation. Whole-study context: Grafts were multivisceral, liver-intestinal, or isolated intestinal. The study gave all recipients anti-thymocyte globulin induction, then tacrolimus and steroids for 2 to 3 years. Study outcomes and limitations: In recipient marrow, GvH clones were found, and some appeared first in ileum or blood. Individuals who had graft-donor T cell macrochimerism had allografts that showed high graft-versus-host to host-versus-graft clonal ratios.

J lost 10 bases, V lost 1 base, and 7 bases had no gene match. The CDR3 has 13 residues. Germline CDR1 and CDR2: SGHRS and YFSETQ. Assay: immunoSEQ multiplex PCR; the TCRdb copy retains only in-frame clones and omits some. Among some 120,000 clones, around nine tenths were seen once, and the ten largest hold approximately 0.17%. On this clone itself: The antigen remains undetermined.

The sequence was collected from a human donor who received an intestinal transplant. The sequencing here drew on unstimulated CD4+ T cells sorted from spleen or lymph node cells, taken before intestinal transplant. The chain combines TRBV5-1 with TRBJ1-2, with 7 bases lining up with TRBD1. The CDR3 reads CASSLRGRKDYTF. In DNA, the CDR3 is TGCGCCAGCAGCTTGAGGGGGCGGAAGGACTACACCTTC.